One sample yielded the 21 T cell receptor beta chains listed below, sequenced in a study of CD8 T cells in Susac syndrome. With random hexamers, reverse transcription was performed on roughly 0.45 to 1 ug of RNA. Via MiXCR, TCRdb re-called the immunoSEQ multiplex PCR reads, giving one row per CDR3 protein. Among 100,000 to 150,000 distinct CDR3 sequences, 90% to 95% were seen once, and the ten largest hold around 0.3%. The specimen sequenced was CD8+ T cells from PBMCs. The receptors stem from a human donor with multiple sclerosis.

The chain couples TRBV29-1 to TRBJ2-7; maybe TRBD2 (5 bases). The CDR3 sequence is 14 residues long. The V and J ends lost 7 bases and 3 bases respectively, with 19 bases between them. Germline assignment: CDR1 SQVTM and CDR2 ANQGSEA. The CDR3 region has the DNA TGCAGCGACCCCGGGGTCCGACTGCTCTACGAGCAGTACGTC. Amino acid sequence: CSDPGVRLLYEQYV.

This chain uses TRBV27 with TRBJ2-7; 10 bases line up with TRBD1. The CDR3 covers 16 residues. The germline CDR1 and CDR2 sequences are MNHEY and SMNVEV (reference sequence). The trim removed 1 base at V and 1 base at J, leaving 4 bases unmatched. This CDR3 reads CASSLLWGQGSYEQYF. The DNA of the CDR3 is TGTGCCAGCAGTTTATTATGGGGACAGGGGTCCTACGAGCAGTACTTC.

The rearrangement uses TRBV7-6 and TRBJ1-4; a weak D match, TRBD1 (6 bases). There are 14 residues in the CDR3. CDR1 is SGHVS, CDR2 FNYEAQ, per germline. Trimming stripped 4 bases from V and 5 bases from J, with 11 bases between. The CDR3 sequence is CASSSTDRNEKLFF. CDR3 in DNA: TGTGCCAGCAGCTCTACGGACAGAAATGAAAAACTGTTTTTT.

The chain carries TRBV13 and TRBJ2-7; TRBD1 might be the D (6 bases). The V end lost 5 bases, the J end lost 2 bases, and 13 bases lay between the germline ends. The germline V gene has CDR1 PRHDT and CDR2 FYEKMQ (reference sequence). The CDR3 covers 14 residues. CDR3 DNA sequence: TGTGCCAGCAGCCCTAGACAGGCCCCCTACGAGCAGTACGTC. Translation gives CASSPRQAPYEQYV.

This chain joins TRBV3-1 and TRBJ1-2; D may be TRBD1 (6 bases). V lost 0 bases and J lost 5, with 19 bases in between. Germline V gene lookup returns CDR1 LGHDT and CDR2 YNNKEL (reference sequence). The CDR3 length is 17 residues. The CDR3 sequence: CASSQETSSGAWYGYTF. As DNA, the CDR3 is TGTGCCAGCAGCCAAGAAACGTCTTCGGGGGCTTGGTATGGCTACACCTTC.

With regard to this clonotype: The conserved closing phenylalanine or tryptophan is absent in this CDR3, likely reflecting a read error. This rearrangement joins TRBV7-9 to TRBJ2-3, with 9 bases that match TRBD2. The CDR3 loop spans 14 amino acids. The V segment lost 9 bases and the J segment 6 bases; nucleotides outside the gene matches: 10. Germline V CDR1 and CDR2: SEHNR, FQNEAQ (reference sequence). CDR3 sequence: CARGSLAGIDTQYS. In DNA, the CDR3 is TGTGCCAGGGGATCCCTAGCGGGAATTGATACGCAGTATTCT.

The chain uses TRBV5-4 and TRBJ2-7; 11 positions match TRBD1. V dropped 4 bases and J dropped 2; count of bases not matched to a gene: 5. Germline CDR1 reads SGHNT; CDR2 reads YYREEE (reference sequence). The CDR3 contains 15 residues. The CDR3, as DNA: TGTGCCAGCAGCCCGTTGGACAGGGGGCCCTACGAGCAGTACTTC. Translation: CASSPLDRGPYEQYF.

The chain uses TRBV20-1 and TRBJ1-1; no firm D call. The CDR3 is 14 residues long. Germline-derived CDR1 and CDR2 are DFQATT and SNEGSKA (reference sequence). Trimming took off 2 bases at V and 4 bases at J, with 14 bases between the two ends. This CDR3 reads CSARKAATLTEAFF. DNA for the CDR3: TGCAGTGCTAGAAAGGCCGCGACCCTCACTGAAGCTTTCTTT.

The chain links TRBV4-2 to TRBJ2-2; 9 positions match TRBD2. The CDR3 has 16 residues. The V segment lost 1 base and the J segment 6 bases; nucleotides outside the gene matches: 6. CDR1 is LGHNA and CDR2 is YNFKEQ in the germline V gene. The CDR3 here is CASSQASQRGAGELFF. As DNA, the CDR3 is TGTGCCAGCAGCCAAGCCTCTCAGCGGGGGGCCGGGGAGCTGTTTTTT.

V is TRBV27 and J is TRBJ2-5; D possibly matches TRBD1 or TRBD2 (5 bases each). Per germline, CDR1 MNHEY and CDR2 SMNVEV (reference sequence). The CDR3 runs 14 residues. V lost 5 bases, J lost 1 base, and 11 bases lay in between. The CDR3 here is CASSPGGGQETQYF. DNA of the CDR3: TGTGCCAGCAGTCCGGGTGGGGGCCAAGAGACCCAGTACTTC.

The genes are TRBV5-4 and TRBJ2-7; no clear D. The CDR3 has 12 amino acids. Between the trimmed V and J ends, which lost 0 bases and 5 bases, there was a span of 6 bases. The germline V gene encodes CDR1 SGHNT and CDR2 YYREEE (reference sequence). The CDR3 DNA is TGTGCCAGCAGCTTGGCGAGGAACGAGCAGTACTTC. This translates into CASSLARNEQYF. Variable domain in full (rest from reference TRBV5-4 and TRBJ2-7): ETGVTQSPTHLIKTRGQQVTLRCSSQSGHNTVSWYQQALGQGPQFIFQYYREEENGRGNFPPRFSGLQFPNYSSELNVNALELDDSALYLCASSLARNEQYFGPGTRLTVT.

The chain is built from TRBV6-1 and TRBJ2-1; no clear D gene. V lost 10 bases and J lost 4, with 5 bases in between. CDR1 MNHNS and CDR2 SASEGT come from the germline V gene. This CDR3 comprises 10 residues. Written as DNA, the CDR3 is TGTGCCACCTCATACAATGAGCAGTTCTTC. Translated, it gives CATSYNEQFF.

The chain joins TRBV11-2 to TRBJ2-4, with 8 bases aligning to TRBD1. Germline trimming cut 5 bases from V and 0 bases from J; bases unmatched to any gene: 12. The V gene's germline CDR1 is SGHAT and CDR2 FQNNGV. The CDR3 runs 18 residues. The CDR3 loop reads CASSPLGGQGEAKNIQYF. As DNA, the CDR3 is TGTGCCAGCAGCCCTCTGGGTGGACAGGGAGAAGCCAAAAACATTCAGTACTTC.

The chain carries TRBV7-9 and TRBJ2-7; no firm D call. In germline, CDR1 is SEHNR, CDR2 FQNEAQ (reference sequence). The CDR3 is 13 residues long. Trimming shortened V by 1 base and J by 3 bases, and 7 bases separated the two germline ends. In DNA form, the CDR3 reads TGTGCCAGCAGCTTAGATGGCAACTACGAGCAGTACTTC. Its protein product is CASSLDGNYEQYF.

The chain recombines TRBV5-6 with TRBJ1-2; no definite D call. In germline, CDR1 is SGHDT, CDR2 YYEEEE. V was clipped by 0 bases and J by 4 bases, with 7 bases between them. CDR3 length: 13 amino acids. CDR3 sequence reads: CASSLATPYGYTF. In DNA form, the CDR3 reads TGTGCCAGCAGCTTGGCCACACCCTATGGCTACACCTTC.

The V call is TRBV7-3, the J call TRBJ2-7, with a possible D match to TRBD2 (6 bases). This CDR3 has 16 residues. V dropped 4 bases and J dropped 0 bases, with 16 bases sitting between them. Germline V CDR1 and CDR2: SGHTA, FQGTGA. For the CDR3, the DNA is TGTGCCAGCAGCTCAATGGACTACTTGTTCTCCTACGAGCAGTACGTC. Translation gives CASSSMDYLFSYEQYV.

The CDR3 loop is CATTGGLTDTQYF. The CDR3 bases are TGTGCCACCACGGGGGGCCTCACAGATACGCAGTATTTT. The chain links TRBV27 to TRBJ2-3, with a tentative D call TRBD2 (7 bases). The V gene's germline CDR1 is MNHEY and CDR2 SMNVEV (reference sequence). V was shortened by 10 bases and J by 2 bases, with 13 bases between the two germline ends. The CDR3 contains 13 residues.

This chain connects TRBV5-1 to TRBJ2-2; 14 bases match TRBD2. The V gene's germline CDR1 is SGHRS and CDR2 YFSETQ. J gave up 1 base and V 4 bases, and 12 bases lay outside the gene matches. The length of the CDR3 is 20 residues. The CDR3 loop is CASSVKGLAGDYLNTGELFF. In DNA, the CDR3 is TGCGCCAGCAGCGTGAAGGGACTAGCGGGGGACTACTTGAACACCGGGGAGCTGTTTTTT.

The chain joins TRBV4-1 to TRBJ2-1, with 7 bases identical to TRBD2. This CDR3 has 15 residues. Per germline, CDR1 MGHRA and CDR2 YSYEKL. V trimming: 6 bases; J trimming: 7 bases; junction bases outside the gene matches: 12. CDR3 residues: CASRLGLEVLNEQFF. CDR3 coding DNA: TGCGCCAGCAGACTAGGACTAGAGGTTTTGAATGAGCAGTTCTTC.

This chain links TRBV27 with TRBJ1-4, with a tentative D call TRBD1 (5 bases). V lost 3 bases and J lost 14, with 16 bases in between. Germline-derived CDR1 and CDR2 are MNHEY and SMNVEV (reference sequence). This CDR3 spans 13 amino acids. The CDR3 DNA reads TGTGCCAGCAGTTTTGGGCATGGGGGTGTGCTGTTTTTT. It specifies CASSFGHGGVLFF.

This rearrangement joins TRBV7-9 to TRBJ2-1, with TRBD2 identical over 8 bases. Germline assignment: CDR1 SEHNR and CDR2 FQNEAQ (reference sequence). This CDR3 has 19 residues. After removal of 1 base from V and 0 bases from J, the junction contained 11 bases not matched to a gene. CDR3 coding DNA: TGTGCCAGCAGCTTAGAGGGCGGGGGGACCCGAAGCTCCTACAATGAGCAGTTCTTC. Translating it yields CASSLEGGGTRSSYNEQFF.